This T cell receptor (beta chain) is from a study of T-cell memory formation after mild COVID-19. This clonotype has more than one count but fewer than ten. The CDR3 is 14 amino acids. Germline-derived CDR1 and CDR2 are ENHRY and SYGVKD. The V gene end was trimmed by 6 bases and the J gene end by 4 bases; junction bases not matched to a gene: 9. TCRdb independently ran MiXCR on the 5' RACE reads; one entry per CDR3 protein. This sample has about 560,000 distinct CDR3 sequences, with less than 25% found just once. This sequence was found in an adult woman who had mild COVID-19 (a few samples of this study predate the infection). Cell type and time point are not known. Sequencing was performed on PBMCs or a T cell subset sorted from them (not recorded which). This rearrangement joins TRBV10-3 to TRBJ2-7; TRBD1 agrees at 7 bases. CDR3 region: CAIRAGTALYEQYF. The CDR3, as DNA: TGTGCCATCAGGGCCGGGACAGCACTATACGAGCAGTACTTC.